This TCR beta chain originates from a study of beta chain features in type 1 diabetes. Study-wide points: TCRB CDR3s from Type 1 diabetes patients were moderately but significantly shorter in all four CD4+ subsets.

As every portion of the isolated RNA was reverse transcribed, the sequencing read expressed TCRB transcripts. The data were produced by immunoSEQ multiplex PCR, yet TCRdb's version contains in-frame clones alone and is incomplete. The data contain hundreds of thousands of clones, 13% of them singletons. In germline, CDR1 is SEHNR, CDR2 FQNEAQ (reference sequence). The CDR3 totals 15 residues. Trimming cost V 6 bases and J 0 bases; bases outside gene matches: 5. This clone has just a few counts. What it binds is unknown. The specimen was naive CD4+ T cells from blood. This sequence joins TRBV7-9 and TRBJ2-3; 8 nucleotides agree with TRBD2. This receptor was identified in a young man with type 1 diabetes. This chain's CDR3 is CASSHASGSTDTQYF. CDR3 nucleotides: TGTGCCAGCAGTCATGCTAGCGGGAGCACAGATACGCAGTATTTT.